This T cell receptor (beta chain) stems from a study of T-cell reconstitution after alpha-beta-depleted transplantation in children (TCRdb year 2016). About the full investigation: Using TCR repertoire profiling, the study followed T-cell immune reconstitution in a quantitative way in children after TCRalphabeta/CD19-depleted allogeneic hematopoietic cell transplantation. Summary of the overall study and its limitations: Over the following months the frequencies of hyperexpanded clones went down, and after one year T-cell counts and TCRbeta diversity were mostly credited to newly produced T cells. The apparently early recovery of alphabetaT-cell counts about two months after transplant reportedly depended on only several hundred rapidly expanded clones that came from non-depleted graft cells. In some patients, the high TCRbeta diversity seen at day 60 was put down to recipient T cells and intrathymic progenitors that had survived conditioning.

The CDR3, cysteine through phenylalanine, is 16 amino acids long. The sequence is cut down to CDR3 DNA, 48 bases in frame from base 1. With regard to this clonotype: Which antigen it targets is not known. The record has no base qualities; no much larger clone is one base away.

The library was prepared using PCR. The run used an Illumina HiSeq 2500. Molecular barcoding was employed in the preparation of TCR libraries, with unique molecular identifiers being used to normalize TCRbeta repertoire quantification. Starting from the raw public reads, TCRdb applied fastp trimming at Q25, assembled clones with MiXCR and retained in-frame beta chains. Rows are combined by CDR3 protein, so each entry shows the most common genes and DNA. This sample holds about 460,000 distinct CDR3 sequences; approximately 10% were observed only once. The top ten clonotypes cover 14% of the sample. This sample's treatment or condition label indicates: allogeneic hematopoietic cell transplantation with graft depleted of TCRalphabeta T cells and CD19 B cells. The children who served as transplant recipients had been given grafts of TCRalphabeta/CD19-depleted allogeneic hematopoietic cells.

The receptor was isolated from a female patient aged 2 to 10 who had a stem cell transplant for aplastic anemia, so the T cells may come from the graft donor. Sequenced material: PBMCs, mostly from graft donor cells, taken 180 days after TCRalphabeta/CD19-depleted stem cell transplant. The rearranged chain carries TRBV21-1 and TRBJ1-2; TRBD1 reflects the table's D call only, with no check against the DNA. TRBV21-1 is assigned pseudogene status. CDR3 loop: CASSKVEGTGNYGYTF. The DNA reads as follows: TGTGCCAGCAGCAAAGTTGAGGGGACAGGGAACTATGGCTACACCTTC.